This T cell receptor beta chain was sequenced in a study of blood T cell repertoires in COVID-19. V lost 4 bases, J lost 7 bases, and 1 base stayed unmatched. The CDR3 runs 12 residues. Germline loops: CDR1 KGHSH, CDR2 LQKENI. Per the study methods: Quantification of nucleated cells was approximated via reference gene primer amplification. Some clones are missing from TCRdb's copy, which holds only in-frame ones; the method was immunoSEQ multiplex PCR. The DNA gave D and trimming, while V, J and clone size come from that table. The table records a few hundred thousand clones, 84% of them present only once.

Sequencing was carried out using peripheral blood. This rearrangement joins TRBV18 to TRBJ2-1; 7 nucleotides match TRBD2. This receptor was taken from a woman aged 40 to 50 who had recovered from COVID-19. For the CDR3, the DNA is TGTGCCAGCTCACGGACTAGTAATGAGCAGTTCTTC. Encoded protein: CASSRTSNEQFF.